The 7 T cell receptor beta chains below all came from one sample that was sequenced in a study of blood T cell repertoires in COVID-19. The table came from immunoSEQ multiplex PCR; TCRdb's copy has only in-frame clones and leaves some out. The data hold tens of thousands of clones, with around 85% observed a single time. Sequenced: peripheral blood. The source of these receptors is a man in his 60s with acute or convalescent COVID-19.

The CDR3 DNA is TGTGCCAGCATTGGACTGACCGGGGAGCTGTTTTTT. Translated: CASIGLTGELFF. The chain couples TRBV7-9 to TRBJ2-2; maybe TRBD2 (5 bases). Germline V gives CDR1 SEHNR, CDR2 FQNEAQ (reference sequence). Trimming cost V 7 bases and J 5 bases, with 8 bases left between them. The CDR3 is 12 residues long.

The rearrangement uses TRBV6-5 and TRBJ2-5; 8 positions agree with TRBD2. J lost 5 bases, V lost 7 bases, and 12 bases had no gene match. This CDR3 spans 15 amino acids. CDR1 and CDR2 (germline): MNHEY, SVGAGI. The CDR3 coding sequence is TGTGCCAGCACGCTATCGGGAGGGCCCGTGGAGACCCAGTACTTC. Translated, it gives CASTLSGGPVETQYF.

The chain uses TRBV19 and TRBJ2-7, with D possibly being TRBD1 (5 bases). V was shortened by 5 bases and J by 2 bases, with 16 bases between the two germline ends. This CDR3 region has 15 residues. Germline-derived CDR1 and CDR2 are LNHDA and SQIVND (reference sequence). CDR3 in DNA: TGTGCCAGTAGTCTCGCCTGGGGCGCGACCTACGAGCAGTACTTC. It is translated as CASSLAWGATYEQYF.

The chain uses TRBV4-2 and TRBJ2-7; TRBD2 matches at 10 bases. After removal of 0 bases from V and 6 bases from J, the junction contained 8 bases not matched to a gene. The CDR3 runs to 16 residues. Germline CDR1 and CDR2: LGHNA and YNFKEQ. CDR3 sequence: CASSQDLASGSREQYF. The CDR3 DNA reads as TGTGCCAGCAGCCAAGATCTGGCTAGCGGGAGCCGCGAGCAGTACTTC.

This clone was detected only once. This chain connects TRBV14 to TRBJ2-3, with TRBD2 matching over 15 bases. Germline lookup yields CDR1 SGHDN and CDR2 FVKESK. The CDR3 loop spans 15 amino acids. The V and J ends lost 4 bases and 8 bases, in that order; junction bases with no gene match: 4. The DNA for the CDR3 is TGTGCCAGCAGCCGGACTAGCGGGGGGGCCAGTACGCAGTATTTT. It encodes CASSRTSGGASTQYF.

This rearrangement joins TRBV30 to TRBJ2-5; the match to TRBD2 covers 7 bases. The V segment lost 3 bases and the J segment 7 bases; nucleotides outside the gene matches: 11. Germline CDR1 is GTSNPN and CDR2 is SVGIG (reference sequence). The CDR3 is 14 residues long. The CDR3 reads CAWSPEGGWATQYF. In nucleotides, the CDR3 is TGTGCCTGGAGCCCGGAGGGAGGGTGGGCGACCCAGTACTTC.

The chain is built from TRBV5-1 and TRBJ2-7; 7 bases are a match to TRBD2. Germline V gene sequence: CDR1 SGHRS, CDR2 YFSETQ. CDR3 length: 16 residues. The ends lost 0 bases at V and 1 base at J; junction bases unmatched: 7. The DNA of the CDR3 is TGCGCCAGCAGCTTGGGTCCTAGCGGCATGTCCTACGAGCAGTACTTC. Residues: CASSLGPSGMSYEQYF.